This is a list of T cell receptor beta chains from one sample in a study of shared T cell receptors in the human thymus. Method: immunoSEQ multiplex PCR; TCRdb's copy keeps in-frame clones and lacks some. This table holds about 660,000 clones, about 90% found once. The sample was also linked to a second study, of human thymus T cells.

Sequencing input: thymocytes. Receptors originate from a boy under two years old with a congenital heart defect. The CDR3 runs from the conserved cysteine through the conserved F or W. Each record gives: V gene, J gene, clone size, D gene, CDR3 DNA, CDR3 protein. A D gene is named only where the DNA matches it firmly. Clone size appears in some rows only: once, few, many, or a class for an expanded clone.

>TRBV10-3|TRBJ2-3|.|.
TGTGCCATCAGTGAGGCCGGCAGGGGAAGCACAGATACGCAGTATTTT
CAISEAGRGSTDTQYF
>TRBV5-1|TRBJ1-5|once|.
TGCGCCAGCAGCCCCCAGGGACTCAATCAGCCCCAGCATTTT
CASSPQGLNQPQHF
>TRBV10-3|TRBJ1-4|.|.
TGTGCCATCACGGACAGTTTAAATGAAAAACTGTTTTTT
CAITDSLNEKLFF
>TRBV5-1|TRBJ1-2|.|TRBD1
TGCGCCAGCAGCCTAGGACAGGGACGTCAATGGGACTATGGCTACACCTTC
CASSLGQGRQWDYGYTF
>TRBV4-1|TRBJ2-1|.|TRBD2
TGCGCCAGCAGCCAATGGTCTAGCGGGAGTTACAATGAGCAGTTCTTC
CASSQWSSGSYNEQFF
>TRBV12-5|TRBJ1-5|.|TRBD1
TGTGCTAGTGGTTCCACAGACAGGGGCACACCTCAGCCCCAGCATTTT
CASGSTDRGTPQPQHF
>TRBV27|TRBJ2-3|.|TRBD2
TGTGCCAGCAGTTCGTACCGAGGACTAGCGGAGAGCACAGATACGCAGTATTTT
CASSSYRGLAESTDTQYF
>TRBV9|TRBJ2-7|.|.
TGTGCCAGCAGCGTAGTTTCCTACCTAAGCTCCTACGAGCAGTACTTC
CASSVVSYLSSYEQYF
>TRBV7-2|TRBJ2-1|once|TRBD2
TGTGCCAGCAGCTCGGAGGGTAGCGGGACATACAATGAGCAGTTCTTC
CASSSEGSGTYNEQFF
>TRBV19|TRBJ2-1|.|TRBD1
TGTGCCAGTAGTACCCGGGACAGGGGGCGCTCCTACAATGAGCAGTTCTTC
CASSTRDRGRSYNEQFF
>TRBV18|TRBJ1-2|.|.
TGTGCCAGCTCACCAGACAGAAACGGCTACACCTTC
CASSPDRNGYTF
>TRBV27|TRBJ1-1|.|.
TGTGCCAGCAGTTTATTCGGACAGTCAAGTGAAGCTTTCTTT
CASSLFGQSSEAFF
>TRBV5-6|TRBJ2-1|.|TRBD2
TGTGCCAGCGGGTGGGGGAGGGCCTACAATGAGCAGTTCTTC
CASGWGRAYNEQFF
>TRBV4-3|TRBJ1-1|.|TRBD1
TGCGCCAGCAGCCAAGATCATAGGATTGGACAGGGCACTGAAGCTTTCTTT
CASSQDHRIGQGTEAFF
>TRBV5-6|TRBJ2-5|.|.
TGTGCCAGCTCTTCCCTCCGGCGGGACCAAGAGACCCAGTACTTC
CASSSLRRDQETQYF
>TRBV6-1|TRBJ1-2|.|TRBD1
TGTGCCAGCAGTGTCGGGACAGGGAAATTTAACTATGGCTACACCTTC
CASSVGTGKFNYGYTF
>TRBV6-1|TRBJ1-6|.|TRBD1
TGTGCCAGCAGTGAAGCAGGGTCGGACAGGCCCGGCTCCTATAATTCACCCCTCCACTTT
CASSEAGSDRPGSYNSPLHF
>TRBV11-3|TRBJ2-7|.|.
TGTGCCAGCAGCTTAACAAAGGACGGGAAAACCTACGAGCAGTACTTC
CASSLTKDGKTYEQYF
>TRBV5-1|TRBJ1-4|.|TRBD1
TGCGCCAGCAGCCACACCGACAGGGCGGCTAATGAAAAACTGTTTTTT
CASSHTDRAANEKLFF
>TRBV7-9|TRBJ1-6|.|.
TGTGCCAGCAGCTTAAGGAGGGGAGAGACTAATTCACCCCTCCACTTT
CASSLRRGETNSPLHF
>TRBV11-2|TRBJ2-1|once|.
TGTGCCAGCAGCTTAGCTGGGGGGGCCCGGGACAATGAGCAGTTCTTC
CASSLAGGARDNEQFF
>TRBV9|TRBJ2-5|.|.
TGTGCCAGCAGCGTAAAAACCGGGATACAAGAGACCCAGTACTTC
CASSVKTGIQETQYF
>TRBV18|TRBJ2-1|.|TRBD2
TGTGCCAGCTCACCACCGGGGGGGAGCAATGAGCAGTTCTTC
CASSPPGGSNEQFF
>TRBV7-9|TRBJ2-7|once|.
TGTGCCAGCAGCTTAGGAACGGACGAGCAGTACTTC
CASSLGTDEQYF
>TRBV14|TRBJ1-6|.|.
TGTGCCAGCAGCCCGATTTCGAGCTCCTATAATTCACCCCTCCACTTT
CASSPISSSYNSPLHF
>TRBV29-1|TRBJ2-1|.|TRBD2
TGCAGCGTCGGGACTAGCGGATACAATGAGCAGTTCTTC
CSVGTSGYNEQFF
>TRBV7-2|TRBJ2-7|few|.
TGTGCCAGCAGCTTACGCCCCAGGACTCCCACAACCTACTACGAGCAGTACTTC
CASSLRPRTPTTYYEQYF